The present TCR beta chain was sequenced within a study of T cell repertoires in cytomegalovirus infection. In germline, CDR1 is SGHVS, CDR2 FNYEAQ. V was trimmed by 2 bases and J by 5 bases, leaving 7 bases between them. The CDR3 is made up of 13 amino acids. This clonotype appeared many times. TCRdb itself ran the reads through MiXCR, one entry per CDR3 protein. The sample lists roughly 760,000 distinct CDR3 sequences; 35% were seen once. Sequencing used PBMCs. The TCR comes from a human donor in good health (CMV status not recorded). Some clones in this sample may be carry-over from other donors' samples. This rearrangement joins TRBV7-6 to TRBJ2-1; D might be TRBD2 (5 bases). CDR3 DNA: TGTGCCAGCAGCTTATCCGGGAACAATGAGCAGTTCTTC. This sequence encodes CASSLSGNNEQFF.